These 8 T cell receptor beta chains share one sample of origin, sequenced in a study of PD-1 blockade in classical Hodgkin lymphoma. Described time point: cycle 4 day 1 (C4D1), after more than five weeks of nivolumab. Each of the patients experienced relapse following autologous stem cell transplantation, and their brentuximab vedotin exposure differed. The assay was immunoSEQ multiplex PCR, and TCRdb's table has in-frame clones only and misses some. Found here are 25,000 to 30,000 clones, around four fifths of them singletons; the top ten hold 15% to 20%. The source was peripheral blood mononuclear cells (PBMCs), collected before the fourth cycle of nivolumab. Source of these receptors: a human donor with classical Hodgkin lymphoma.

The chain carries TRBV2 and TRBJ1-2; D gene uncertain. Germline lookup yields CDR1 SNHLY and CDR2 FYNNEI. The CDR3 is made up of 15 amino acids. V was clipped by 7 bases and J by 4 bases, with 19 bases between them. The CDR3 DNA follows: TGTGCCAGCATGCCCGTTCCGACAAGATTCTATGGCTACACCTTC. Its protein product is CASMPVPTRFYGYTF.

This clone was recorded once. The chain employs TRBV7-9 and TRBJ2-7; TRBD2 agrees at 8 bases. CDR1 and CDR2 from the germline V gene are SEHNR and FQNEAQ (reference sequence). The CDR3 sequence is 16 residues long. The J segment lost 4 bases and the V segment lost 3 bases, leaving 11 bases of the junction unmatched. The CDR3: CASSLAGGGSVYEQYF. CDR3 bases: TGTGCCAGCAGCTTGGCGGGAGGAGGAAGCGTGTACGAGCAGTACTTC. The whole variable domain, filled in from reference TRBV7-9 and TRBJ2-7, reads DTGVSQNPRHKITKRGQNVTFRCDPISEHNRLYWYRQTLGQGPEFLTYFQNEAQLEKSRLLSDRFSAERPKGSFSTLEIQRTEQGDSAMYLCASSLAGGGSVYEQYFGPGTRLTVT.

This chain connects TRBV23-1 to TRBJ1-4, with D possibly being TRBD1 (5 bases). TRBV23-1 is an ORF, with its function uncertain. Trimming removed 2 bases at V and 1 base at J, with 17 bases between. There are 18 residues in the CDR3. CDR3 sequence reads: CASSQRYLREETNEKLFF. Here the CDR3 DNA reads TGCGCCAGCAGTCAACGGTATCTCAGGGAGGAAACTAATGAAAAACTGTTTTTT.

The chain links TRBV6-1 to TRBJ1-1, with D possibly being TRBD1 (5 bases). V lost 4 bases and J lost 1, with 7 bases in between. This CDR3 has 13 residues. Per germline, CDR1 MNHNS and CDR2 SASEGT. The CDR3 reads CASSARGNTEAFF. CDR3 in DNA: TGTGCCAGCAGTGCTAGGGGGAACACTGAAGCTTTCTTT.

This CDR3 is CASSVVVGGEQYF. The CDR3, as DNA: TGTGCCAGCAGCGTAGTGGTAGGGGGCGAGCAGTACTTC. This chain links TRBV9 with TRBJ2-7, with D possibly being TRBD1 (6 bases). Trimming stripped 0 bases from V and 6 bases from J, with 10 bases between. Germline V gene data show CDR1 as SGDLS and CDR2 as YYNGEE. The CDR3 extends over 13 amino acids.

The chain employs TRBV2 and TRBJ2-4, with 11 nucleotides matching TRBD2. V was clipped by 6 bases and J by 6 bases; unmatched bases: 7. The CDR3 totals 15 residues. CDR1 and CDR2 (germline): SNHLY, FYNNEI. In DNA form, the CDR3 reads TGTGCCAGCAGGGCGACTAGCGGGGACCCAAACATTCAGTACTTC. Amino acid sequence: CASRATSGDPNIQYF. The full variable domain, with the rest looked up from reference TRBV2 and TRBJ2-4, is EPEVTQTPSHQVTQMGQEVILRCVPISNHLYFYWYRQILGQKVEFLVSFYNNEISEKSEIFDDQFSVERPDGSNFTLKIRSTKLEDSAMYFCASRATSGDPNIQYFGAGTRLSVL.

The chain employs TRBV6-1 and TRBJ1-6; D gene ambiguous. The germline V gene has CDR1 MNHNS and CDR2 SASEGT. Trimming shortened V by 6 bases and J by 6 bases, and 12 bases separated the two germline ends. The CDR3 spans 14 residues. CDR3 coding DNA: TGTGCCAGCAGCCTACTCCCTAGTAATTCACCCCTCCACTTT. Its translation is CASSLLPSNSPLHF.

Here the CDR3 reads CASSPIGDNEQFF. The CDR3 region has the DNA TGTGCCAGCTCACCAATTGGGGACAATGAGCAGTTCTTC. The chain combines TRBV18 with TRBJ2-1; no definite D call. Looked up from germline, CDR1 is KGHSH and CDR2 is LQKENI. V was cut by 2 bases and J by 5 bases, with 7 bases left in between. The CDR3 contains 13 residues. The full variable domain, completed using reference TRBV18 and TRBJ2-1, is NAGVMQNPRHLVRRRGQEARLRCSPMKGHSHVYWYRQLPEEGLKFMVYLQKENIIDESGMPKERFSAEFPKEGPSILRIQQVVRGDSAAYFCASSPIGDNEQFFGPGTRLTVL.